This is a list of T cell receptor beta chains from one sample in a study of T cell changes during pregnancy in multiple sclerosis. Measured with immunoSEQ multiplex PCR; TCRdb has only the in-frame clones, and not every one. The sample has 30,000 to 40,000 clones, 90% to 95% seen once. Source: CD4+ T cells from peripheral blood mononuclear cells, taken in the third trimester of pregnancy. The receptors come from a female donor in good health, enrolled as a control in a pregnancy study. The conserved cysteine and the conserved F or W are not part of the CDR3 here.

j_call v_call cdr3_aa
TRBJ2-2 TRBV28 ASSHEGTGELF
TRBJ2-1 TRBV28 ASSSGTSGRVDEQF
TRBJ2-7 TRBV4-3 ASSQDGLAGASEQY
TRBJ1-1 TRBV18 ASSDRGANTEAF
TRBJ2-1 TRBV5-1 ASRLAGDEQF
TRBJ1-1 TRBV7-2 ASSRTGGTEAF
TRBJ2-7 TRBV5-4 ASSSGQGANEQY
TRBJ2-7 TRBV11-2 ASSPTRGSAYEQY
TRBJ1-5 TRBV7-3 ASSLGGGNQPQH
TRBJ2-3 TRBV28 ASSVNLAGDDTQY
TRBJ2-5 TRBV7-9 ASSNGARSLSRETQY
TRBJ2-3 TRBV6-5 ASSAPSGGTDTQY
TRBJ2-3 TRBV5-1 ASSPLRGGATDTQY
TRBJ1-2 TRBV6-1 ASSTDSYGYT
TRBJ1-1 TRBV19 ASSIRGTGMNTEAF
TRBJ2-1 TRBV20-1 SAVSGRPVI
TRBJ2-1 TRBV29-1 SVNNPTSGASSYNEQF
TRBJ2-2 TRBV4-3 ASSRELADINTGELF
TRBJ2-7 TRBV11-2 ASSLDSSGGIEQY
TRBJ1-2 TRBV7-9 ASSFQRDGYT
TRBJ1-2 TRBV13 ASSDRVLYGYT
TRBJ2-7 TRBV15 ATSRLRGSSYEQY
TRBJ2-5 TRBV11-2 ASSLDAGRETQY
TRBJ2-1 TRBV2 ASSEPRRGGIEQF
TRBJ1-1 TRBV15 ATSREWGGAF
TRBJ1-5 TRBV7-6 ASSLAETAGTDSNQPQH
TRBJ1-1 TRBV6-4 ASSDGVNEAF
TRBJ1-6 TRBV10-1 ASIHLGERDNSPLH
TRBJ2-5 TRBV5-1 ASRNRDRGLETQY
TRBJ2-1 TRBV30 AWSFLAGGPNEQF
TRBJ2-3 TRBV5-1 ASSLRASGGADTQY
TRBJ2-1 TRBV6-4 ASSDSMTSWF
TRBJ2-7 TRBV6-6 ASSGQGVGTYEQY
TRBJ1-5 TRBV6-1 ASSEFQVSNQPQH
TRBJ2-2 TRBV5-1 ASSSRTGVKRAGELF
TRBJ1-6 TRBV25-1 ASSEYGTGSSSPLH
TRBJ1-4 TRBV5-6 ASRSLANDEKLF
TRBJ2-5 TRBV9 ASSSKAGDGETQY
TRBJ2-2 TRBV7-3 ASRLPTGAPNTGELF
TRBJ1-2 TRBV2 ASSASGRNYGYT
TRBJ2-5 TRBV19 ASSMGQGAGETQY
TRBJ1-2 TRBV18 ASSPRTGFILANYGYT
TRBJ2-4 TRBV7-6 ASSEGQGALGFKNIQY
TRBJ1-2 TRBV4-2 ASSQESDLYGYT
TRBJ2-5 TRBV5-8 ASYLLGRTQY
TRBJ2-1 TRBV7-2 ASNNKPGKSSYNEQF
TRBJ2-1 TRBV6-5 ASSYGLGYNEQF